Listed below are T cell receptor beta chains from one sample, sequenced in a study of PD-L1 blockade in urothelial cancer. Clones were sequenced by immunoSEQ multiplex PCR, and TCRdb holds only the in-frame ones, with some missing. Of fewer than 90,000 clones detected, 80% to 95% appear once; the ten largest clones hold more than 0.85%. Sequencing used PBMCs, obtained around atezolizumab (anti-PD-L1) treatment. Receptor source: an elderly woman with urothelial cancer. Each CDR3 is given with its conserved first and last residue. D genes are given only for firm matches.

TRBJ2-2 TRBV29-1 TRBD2 CSATTSGRLTGELFF TGCAGCGCTACCACTAGCGGGAGACTTACCGGGGAGCTGTTTTTT
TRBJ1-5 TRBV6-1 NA CASSELHRDQPQHF TGTGCCAGCAGCGAACTCCACAGAGATCAGCCCCAGCATTTT
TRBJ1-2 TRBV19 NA CASRQGIGGYTF TGTGCCAGTAGACAGGGAATAGGGGGCTACACCTTC
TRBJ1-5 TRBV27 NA CASSLAGAGNQPQHF TGTGCCAGCAGTTTAGCGGGGGCGGGCAATCAGCCCCAGCATTTT
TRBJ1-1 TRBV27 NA CASSPRGRNEAFF TGTGCCAGCAGTCCCCGTGGGAGGAATGAAGCTTTCTTT
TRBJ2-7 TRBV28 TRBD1 CASRGDRARGHEQYF TGTGCCAGCAGGGGGGACAGGGCAAGGGGCCACGAGCAGTACTTC
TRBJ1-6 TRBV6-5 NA CASSYFQSSPLHF TGTGCCAGCAGTTACTTTCAGTCTTCACCCCTCCACTTT
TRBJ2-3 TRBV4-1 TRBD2 CASSLGGSYTDTQYF TGCGCCAGCAGCTTGGGCGGGAGCTACACAGATACGCAGTATTTT
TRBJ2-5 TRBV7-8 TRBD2 CASSSQLAGEETQYF TGTGCCAGCAGCAGTCAACTAGCGGGAGAAGAGACCCAGTACTTC
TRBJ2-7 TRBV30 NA CAWSDRAYEQYF TGTGCCTGGTCGGACAGAGCCTACGAGCAGTACTTC